This T cell receptor beta chain was obtained from a study of blood T cell repertoires in COVID-19. This CDR3 comprises 16 residues. Germline V gene data show CDR1 as SEHNR and CDR2 as FQNEAQ (reference sequence). The V gene lost 5 bases and the J gene lost 0 bases, with 17 bases spanning the gap. Measured with immunoSEQ multiplex PCR; TCRdb has only the in-frame clones, and not every one. The sample lists about 240,000 clones; about 88% were seen once. The rearrangement uses TRBV7-9 and TRBJ2-7; D is ambiguous. The TCR was taken from a woman in her 70s with active or convalescent COVID-19. The material sequenced was peripheral blood. The DNA of the CDR3 is TGTGCCAGCAGCCCCCCGGGTCGGCCTCCCTCCTACGAGCAGTACTTC. This codes for CASSPPGRPPSYEQYF.